One and the same sample provided the 3 T cell receptor beta chains below, sequenced in a study of blood T cell repertoires in COVID-19. Using immunoSEQ multiplex PCR, the repertoire was profiled, and TCRdb retains in-frame clones only, with some absent. Among about 250,000 clones listed, more than 80% were seen once. Material for sequencing was PBMCs or T cells enriched from blood (not recorded which). All receptors derive from a woman between 18 and 30 years old who had recovered from COVID-19.

This clone appeared a single time. This chain links TRBV13 with TRBJ1-5; TRBD1 matches 8 bases. After removal of 4 bases from V and 0 bases from J, the junction contained 14 bases not matched to a gene. CDR1 PRHDT and CDR2 FYEKMQ come from the germline V gene (reference sequence). The CDR3 has 19 residues. CDR3 nucleotides: TGTGCCAGCAGCTGTGAATACAGGGGGGATTTTTATAGCAATCAGCCCCAGCATTTT. As protein: CASSCEYRGDFYSNQPQHF.

The chain combines TRBV18 with TRBJ1-5; TRBD1 aligns across 8 bases. The CDR3 has 16 residues. Losses at the gene ends were 6 bases for V and 4 bases for J; bases not matched to a gene: 11. CDR1 is KGHSH, CDR2 LQKENI, per germline. CDR3 sequence reads: CASSTGTGSPNQPQHF. In DNA, the CDR3 is TGTGCCAGCTCTACCGGGACAGGTTCACCTAATCAGCCCCAGCATTTT.

The chain uses TRBV7-2 and TRBJ2-2, with D possibly matching TRBD2 (5 bases). CDR3 length: 13 amino acids. Trimming removed 1 base from V and 6 bases from J, with 6 bases in between. The V gene's germline CDR1 is SGHTA and CDR2 FQGNSA. This CDR3 is CASSLGGSGELFF. CDR3 nucleotides: TGTGCCAGCAGCTTAGGAGGGTCCGGGGAGCTGTTTTTT. Complete variable domain (other parts from reference TRBV7-2 and TRBJ2-2): GAGVSQSPSNKVTEKGKDVELRCDPISGHTALYWYRQSLGQGLEFLIYFQGNSAPDKSGLPSDRFSAERTGGSVSTLTIQRTQQEDSAVYLCASSLGGSGELFFGEGSRLTVL.